These 14 T cell receptor beta chains were all obtained from the same sample, sequenced in a study of T cells in women clearing cervical HPV infection. Clones were sequenced by immunoSEQ multiplex PCR, and TCRdb holds only the in-frame ones, with some missing. The sample yields under 30,000 clones, of which the top ten take up about 5.7%. Specimen: blood buffy coat. Receptors originate from a woman between 18 and 75 years old with a cervical HPV16 infection that either progressed to CIN3+ or cleared (not recorded which).

For this clone: The read stops 3 residues short of the end of the CDR3; the missing end is completed from the germline J gene. The rearrangement uses TRBV5-1 and TRBJ2-3, with D possibly being TRBD1 (8 bases). Germline-derived CDR1 and CDR2 are SGHRS and YFSETQ. The CDR3 length is 16 residues. The CDR3 region is CASSRNRGGSQETQYF. The CDR3 DNA, read in part, is TGCGCCAGCAGCAGAAACAGGGGGGGTTCGCAAGAGACG.

To note about this clone: The read terminates 3 residues ahead of where the CDR3 ends, so the germline J gene completes it. The V gene is TRBV5-1, the J gene TRBJ1-4, with 9 bases fitting TRBD1. Looked up from germline, CDR1 is SGHRS and CDR2 is YFSETQ. This CDR3 comprises 16 residues. The J segment lost 3 bases and the V segment lost 4 bases, leaving 7 bases of the junction unmatched. The CDR3 sequence is CASSLGQGPANEKLFF. The sequenced CDR3 bases are TGCGCCAGCAGCCTGGGACAGGGCCCCGCTAATGAAAAA. Using reference TRBV5-1 and TRBJ1-4 for the parts outside the CDR3, the full variable domain is KAGVTQTPRYLIKTRGQQVTLSCSPISGHRSVSWYQQTPGQGLQFLFEYFSETQRNKGNFPGRFSGRQFSNSRSEMNVSTLELGDSALYLCASSLGQGPANEKLFFGSGTQLSVL.

Worth noting for this clone: Read data end 3 residues before the CDR3 end; the end is taken from the germline J gene. This chain links TRBV6-1 with TRBJ1-2; no reliable D call. The CDR3 has 15 amino acids. Germline CDR1 is MNHNS and CDR2 is SASEGT. The chain's CDR3 is CASSEGSGRTYDYTF. Incomplete CDR3 DNA: TGTGCCAGCAGTGAAGGAAGCGGGAGGACCTACGAC.

On this clone: The CDR3 end is not reached by the read, which stops 3 residues before it; the germline J gene fills it in. The chain carries TRBV11-2 and TRBJ2-7; tentatively, D is TRBD1 (6 bases). The CDR3 has 12 residues. Germline assignment: CDR1 SGHAT and CDR2 FQNNGV. Trimming took off 5 bases at V and 6 bases at J, with 11 bases between the two ends. Partial CDR3 DNA: TGTGCCAGCAGCCCAGGGACAAGCGAG. This codes for CASSPGTSE. The full CDR3 protein is CASSPGTSEQYF.

As to this clone: The read ends 3 residues before the CDR3 terminus; that terminus is restored from the germline J gene. The rearrangement links TRBV7-9 to TRBJ2-2; TRBD2 might be the D (7 bases). Germline assignment: CDR1 SEHNR and CDR2 FQNEAQ (reference sequence). This CDR3 region has 15 residues. CDR3 bases read: TGTGCCAGCAGCTTACAAGGGGGGGCAGATGAAAAG. Translated: CASSLQGGADEK. The complete CDR3 protein is CASSLQGGADEKLFF.

Notes on this clone: The read falls 3 residues short of the CDR3 end, and the missing part is taken from the germline J gene. The chain recombines TRBV14 with TRBJ2-7; perhaps TRBD1 as D (5 bases). The germline gives CDR1 SGHDN, CDR2 FVKESK. The ends were cut back, 0 bases at V and 2 bases at J, with 11 bases in the middle. The CDR3 has 15 residues. This chain's CDR3 is CASSQERTLPYEQYF. CDR3 DNA, as far as it was read: TGTGCCAGCAGCCAAGAAAGGACACTTCCCTACGAG.

A remark on this clone: Read coverage stops 3 residues before the CDR3 terminus; the germline J gene supplies the remainder. V and J are TRBV5-1 and TRBJ2-5; perhaps TRBD2 as D (5 bases). The germline CDR1 and CDR2 sequences are SGHRS and YFSETQ. The CDR3 spans 12 residues. V was trimmed by 6 bases and J by 5 bases, leaving 11 bases between them. Incomplete CDR3 DNA: TGCGCCAGCAAGGACGGGGAGGAGACC. Its protein product is CASKDGEET. The whole CDR3 sequence is CASKDGEETQYF.

Worth noting for this clone: The missing CDR3 end, 3 residues past where the read stops, is filled in from the germline J gene. The chain combines TRBV20-1 with TRBJ2-7; the match to TRBD2 covers 8 bases. CDR1 and CDR2 from the germline V gene are DFQATT and SNEGSKA (reference sequence). This CDR3 comprises 15 residues. The trim removed 3 bases at V and 4 bases at J, leaving 11 bases unmatched. The CDR3 bases that were read are TGCAGTGCTAGGAAAGACAGCGGGAGTTGGTACGAG. It yields the protein CSARKDSGSWYE. The CDR3 reads in full as CSARKDSGSWYEQYF.

Concerning this clone: The read terminates 3 residues ahead of where the CDR3 ends, so the germline J gene completes it. The genes are TRBV2 and TRBJ2-2, with 8 positions matching TRBD1. The V gene's germline CDR1 is SNHLY and CDR2 FYNNEI. The CDR3 contains 13 residues. CDR3 sequence reads: CASTADRDEKLFF. CDR3 bases read: TGTGCCAGCACCGCGGACAGGGACGAAAAG.

The CDR3 here is CASTPDRYSYNEQFF. The CDR3 DNA, read in part, is TGTGCCAGCACACCGGACAGGTACTCCTACAATGAG. J is TRBJ2-1 and V is TRBV7-2, with 7 bases matching TRBD1. Read data end 3 residues before the CDR3 end; the end is taken from the germline J gene. CDR1 and CDR2 from the germline V gene are SGHTA and FQGNSA. V dropped 7 bases and J dropped 0; count of bases not matched to a gene: 6. CDR3 length: 15 residues.

For this clone: The read falls 3 residues short of the CDR3 end, and the missing part is taken from the germline J gene. The V and J genes are TRBV20-1 and TRBJ1-5; 12 bases are shared with TRBD1. Germline V gene data show CDR1 as DFQATT and CDR2 as SNEGSKA (reference sequence). The trim removed 1 base at V and 1 base at J, leaving 11 bases unmatched. This CDR3 is built from 19 residues. CDR3 protein: CSARASPGTGGKSNQPQHF. The sequenced part of the CDR3 DNA is TGCAGTGCTAGAGCCTCTCCCGGGACAGGGGGCAAAAGCAATCAGCCC.

Remarks on this clone: The sequenced fragment ends 3 residues before the CDR3 boundary, so the rest is inferred from the germline J gene. The rearrangement joins TRBV11-2 to TRBJ2-5; possible D gene TRBD1, 6 bases. The V and J ends lost 3 bases and 2 bases respectively, with 7 bases between them. Per the germline V gene, CDR1 is SGHAT and CDR2 is FQNNGV. The CDR3 length is 13 residues. The sequenced CDR3 bases are TGTGCCAGCAGCTTCGGACAGCAAGAGACC. It specifies CASSFGQQET. The full CDR3 protein reads CASSFGQQETQYF.

The CDR3 region is CASSIDSAGGGTGELFF. The DNA read from the CDR3 is TGTGCCAGTAGTATAGATTCCGCGGGGGGCGGAACCGGGGAG. V is TRBV19 and J is TRBJ2-2, with 8 bases aligning to TRBD2. The read terminates 3 residues ahead of where the CDR3 ends, so the germline J gene completes it. Germline CDR1 LNHDA, CDR2 SQIVND (reference sequence). After removal of 0 bases from V and 5 bases from J, the junction contained 8 bases not matched to a gene. The CDR3 totals 17 residues.

As concerns this clone: The CDR3 end lies 3 residues beyond the end of the read and is filled in from the germline J gene. The chain employs TRBV20-1 and TRBJ2-7; 9 nucleotides line up with TRBD1. V dropped 3 bases and J dropped 6; count of bases not matched to a gene: 12. In germline, CDR1 is DFQATT, CDR2 SNEGSKA (reference sequence). The CDR3 has 15 residues. CDR3 amino acids: CSASDPPVQGAEQYF. CDR3 bases read: TGCAGTGCTAGTGATCCCCCAGTACAGGGGGCCGAG.